This T cell receptor (beta chain) was recovered during a study of shared clonotypes between healthy human individuals. Overall study context: Two women and a few men aged 18 to 49 served as donors. The study's findings and limits: The low donor count limited represented genetic and exposure-history diversity. Of the naive CD4 clonotypes, approximately 5% were shared across a few donors.

Data came from immunoSEQ multiplex PCR; TCRdb stores just in-frame clones and leaves some out. The sample yields fewer than 2.5 million clones, roughly 93% seen once. With regard to this clone: Its cognate antigen is unknown.

The CDR3 is 15 residues long. Per germline, CDR1 SGHRS and CDR2 YFSETQ. V was shortened by 4 bases and J by 0 bases, with 13 bases between the two germline ends. The source is a man between 18 and 29 years old in good health. Some clones in this sample may be carry-over from other donors' samples. Sequencing was performed on naive CD4+ T cells from PBMCs. Specified subset: CD45RA+ positively selected. V and J are TRBV5-1 and TRBJ2-5, with D possibly matching TRBD1 (6 bases). The CDR3 region has the DNA TGCGCCAGCAGCCCGACGAACAGGGACCAAGAGACCCAGTACTTC. Amino acids: CASSPTNRDQETQYF.